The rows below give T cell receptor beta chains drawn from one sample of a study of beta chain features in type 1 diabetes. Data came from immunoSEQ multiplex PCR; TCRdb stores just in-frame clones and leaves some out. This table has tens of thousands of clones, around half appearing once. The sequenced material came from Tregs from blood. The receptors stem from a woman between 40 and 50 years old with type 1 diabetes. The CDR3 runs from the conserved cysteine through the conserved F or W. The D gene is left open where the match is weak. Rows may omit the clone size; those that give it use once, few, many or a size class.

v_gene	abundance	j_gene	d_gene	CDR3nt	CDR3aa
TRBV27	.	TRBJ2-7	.	TGTGCCAGCAGTTTATGGCAGGGGGGCAACGAGCAGTACTTC	CASSLWQGGNEQYF
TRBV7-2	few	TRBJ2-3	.	TGTGCCAGCAGCGGAGGTTTCAACACAGATACGCAGTATTTT	CASSGGFNTDTQYF
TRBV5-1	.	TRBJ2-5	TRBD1	TGCGCCAGCAGCTCTAGCTGGACAGGGGGTTTGGAGACCCAGTACTTC	CASSSSWTGGLETQYF
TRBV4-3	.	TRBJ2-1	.	TGCGCCAGCAGCCAAGCCCCCGGGATCTCCTACAATGAGCAGTTCTTC	CASSQAPGISYNEQFF
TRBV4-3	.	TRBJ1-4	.	TGCGCCAGCAGCCAAGGGACAGCAACTAATGAAAAACTGTTTTTT	CASSQGTATNEKLFF
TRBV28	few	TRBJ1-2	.	TGTGCCAGCAGCCAGGGATACAGGGCGGGCTATGGCTACACCTTC	CASSQGYRAGYGYTF
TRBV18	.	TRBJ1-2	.	TGTGCCAGCTCACCACCTGCAGGTCCTGGCTACACCTTC	CASSPPAGPGYTF
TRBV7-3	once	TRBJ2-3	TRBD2	TGTGCCAGCAGCTTAACACTAGCGGAGGGAACTAGCACAGATACGCAGTATTTT	CASSLTLAEGTSTDTQYF
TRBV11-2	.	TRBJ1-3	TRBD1	TGTGCCAGCAGCCTAGGGACAGCTGGAAACACCATATATTTT	CASSLGTAGNTIYF
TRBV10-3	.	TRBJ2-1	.	TGTGCCATCAGTGAGCGGGGGTTGGACAATGAGCAGTTCTTC	CAISERGLDNEQFF
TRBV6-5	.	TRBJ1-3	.	TGTGCCAGCAGTTACGGGAGCTCTGGAAACACCATATATTTT	CASSYGSSGNTIYF
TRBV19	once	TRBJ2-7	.	TGTGCCAGTAGTATTGGCGGGGATCTCGGGCGGCGGGAGCAGTACTTC	CASSIGGDLGRREQYF
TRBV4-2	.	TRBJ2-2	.	TGTGCCAGCAGCCGGGAGGTGAACACCAGGGAGCTGTTTTTT	CASSREVNTRELFF
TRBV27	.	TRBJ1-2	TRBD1	TGTGCCAGCAGTTTATCGTCGGGACAGGACGGCGGCTACACCTTC	CASSLSSGQDGGYTF
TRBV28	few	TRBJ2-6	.	TGTGCCAGCAGCAACCTCAGGGGCCCGCTTGGGGGGGCCAACGTCCTGACTTTC	CASSNLRGPLGGANVLTF